This note documents a single TCR beta chain sequence. No antigen is known for it. It was roughly 210 ng DNA, 28,000 or so T cell genomes, that sorted-subset replicate PCRs used. Libraries were prepared by immunoSEQ multiplex PCR; TCRdb keeps only in-frame clonotypes and omits some of them. The repertoire has 650,000 to 800,000 clones, 92% of them found once; the top ten carry 24%. Naive CD8 cells lacked CD45RO and underwent positive selection for CCR7, leaving out terminally differentiated effector memory CD45RA+ cells. There are 15 residues in the CDR3. The V gene end was trimmed by 1 base and the J gene end by 1 base; junction bases not matched to a gene: 1. CDR1 and CDR2 from the germline V gene are SGHVS and FQNEAQ. This sample is part of a study of shared clonotypes between healthy human individuals. Study overall: Donors were a couple of women and a few men aged 18 to 49.

Study conclusions and caveats: Among several donors, about 5% of naive CD4 clonotypes were found in common. Rarefaction showed that sequencing of sorted subsets was incomplete (despite large depth).

This chain joins TRBV7-8 and TRBJ2-3; 8 nucleotides agree with TRBD2. The clonotype originates from a man aged 30 to 45 in good health. The sequencing sample was made of naive CD8+ T cells sorted from blood. The chain's CDR3 is CASSLVSGGTDTQYF. In DNA form, the CDR3 reads TGTGCCAGCAGCTTAGTTAGCGGGGGCACAGATACGCAGTATTTT.